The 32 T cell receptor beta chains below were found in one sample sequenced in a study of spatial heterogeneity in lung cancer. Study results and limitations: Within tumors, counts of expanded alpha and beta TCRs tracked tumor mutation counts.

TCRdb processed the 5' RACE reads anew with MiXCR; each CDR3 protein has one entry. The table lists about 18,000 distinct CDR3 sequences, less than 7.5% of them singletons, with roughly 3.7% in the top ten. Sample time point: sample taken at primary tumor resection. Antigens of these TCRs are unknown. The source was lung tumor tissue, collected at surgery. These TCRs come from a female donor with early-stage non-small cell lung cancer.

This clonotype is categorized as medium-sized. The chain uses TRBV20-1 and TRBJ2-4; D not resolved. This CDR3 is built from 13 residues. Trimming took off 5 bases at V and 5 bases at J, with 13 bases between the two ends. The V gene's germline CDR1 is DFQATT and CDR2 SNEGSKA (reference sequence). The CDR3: CSAPNRLENIQYF. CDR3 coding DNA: TGCAGTGCTCCCAACCGCCTCGAAAACATTCAGTACTTC.

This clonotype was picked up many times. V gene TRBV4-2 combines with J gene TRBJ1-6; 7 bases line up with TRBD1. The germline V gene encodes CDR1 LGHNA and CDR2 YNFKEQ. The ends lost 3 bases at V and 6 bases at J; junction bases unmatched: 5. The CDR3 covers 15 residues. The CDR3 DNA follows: TGTGCCAGCAGCCAGGCCGGGACAGCTAATTCACCCCTCCACTTT. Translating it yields CASSQAGTANSPLHF.

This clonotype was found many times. DNA for the CDR3: TGTGCCAGCAGTGTGGTAGTTTACGAGCAGTACTTC. Translated, it gives CASSVVVYEQYF. This chain links TRBV2 with TRBJ2-7; D ambiguous. The CDR3 covers 12 residues. V gave up 4 bases and J gave up 4 bases, with 8 bases separating them. The germline gives CDR1 SNHLY, CDR2 FYNNEI.

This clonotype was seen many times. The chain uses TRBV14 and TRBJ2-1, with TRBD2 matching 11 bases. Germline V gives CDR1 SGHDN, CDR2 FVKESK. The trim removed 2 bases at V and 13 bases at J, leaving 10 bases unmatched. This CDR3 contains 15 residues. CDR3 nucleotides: TGTGCCAGCAGCCAACCCGGGACTAGCGGCCTTTTTCAGTTCTTC. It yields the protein CASSQPGTSGLFQFF.

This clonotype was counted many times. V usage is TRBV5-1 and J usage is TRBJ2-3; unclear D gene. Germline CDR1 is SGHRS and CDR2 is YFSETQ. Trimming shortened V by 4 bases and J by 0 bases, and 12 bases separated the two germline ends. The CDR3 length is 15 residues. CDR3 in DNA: TGCGCCAGCAGCGTATTAGCTGAGAGCACAGATACGCAGTATTTT. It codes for CASSVLAESTDTQYF. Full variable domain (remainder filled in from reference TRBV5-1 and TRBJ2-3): KAGVTQTPRYLIKTRGQQVTLSCSPISGHRSVSWYQQTPGQGLQFLFEYFSETQRNKGNFPGRFSGRQFSNSRSEMNVSTLELGDSALYLCASSVLAESTDTQYFGPGTRLTVL.

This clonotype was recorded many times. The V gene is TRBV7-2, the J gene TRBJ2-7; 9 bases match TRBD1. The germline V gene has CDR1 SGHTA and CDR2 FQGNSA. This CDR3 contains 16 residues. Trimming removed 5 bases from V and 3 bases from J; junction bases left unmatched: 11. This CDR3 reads CASSPGTGRGFYEQYF. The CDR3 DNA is TGTGCCAGCAGCCCAGGGACAGGGAGAGGTTTCTACGAGCAGTACTTC.

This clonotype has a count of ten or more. The CDR3 sequence: CASRNRANTGELFF. Written as DNA, the CDR3 is TGTGCCAGCAGAAATAGGGCGAACACCGGGGAGCTGTTTTTT. The chain links TRBV7-8 to TRBJ2-2, with D unclear. Trimming shortened V by 6 bases and J by 0 bases, and 8 bases separated the two germline ends. The CDR3 has 14 residues. Looked up from germline, CDR1 is SGHVS and CDR2 is FQNEAQ.

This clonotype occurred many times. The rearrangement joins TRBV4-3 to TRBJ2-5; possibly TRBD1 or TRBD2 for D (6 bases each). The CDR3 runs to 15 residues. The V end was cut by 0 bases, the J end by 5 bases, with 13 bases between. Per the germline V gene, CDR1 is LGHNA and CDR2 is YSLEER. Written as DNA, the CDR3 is TGCGCCAGCAGCCAAGAAACTGGGGGGCTGGAGACCCAGTACTTC. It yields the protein CASSQETGGLETQYF.

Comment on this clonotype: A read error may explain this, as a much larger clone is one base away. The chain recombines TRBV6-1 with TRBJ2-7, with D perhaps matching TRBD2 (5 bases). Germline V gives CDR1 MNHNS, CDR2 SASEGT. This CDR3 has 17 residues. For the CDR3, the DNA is TGTACCAGCAGTGAATTTGGTACGAGGGAATATATCCACGAGCAGTACTTC. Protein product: CTSSEFGTREYIHEQYF.

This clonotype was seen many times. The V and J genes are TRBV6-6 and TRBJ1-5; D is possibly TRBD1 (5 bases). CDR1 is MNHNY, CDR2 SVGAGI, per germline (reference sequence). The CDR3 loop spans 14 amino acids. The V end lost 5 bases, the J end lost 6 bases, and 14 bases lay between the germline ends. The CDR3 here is CASSRDLGTQPQHF. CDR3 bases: TGTGCCAGCAGTCGGGACCTAGGGACTCAGCCCCAGCATTTT.

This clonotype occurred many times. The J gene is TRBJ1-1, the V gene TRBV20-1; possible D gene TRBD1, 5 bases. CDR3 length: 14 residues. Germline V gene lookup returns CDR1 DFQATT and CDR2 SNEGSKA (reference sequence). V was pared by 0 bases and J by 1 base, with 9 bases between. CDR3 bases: TGCAGTGCTAGAGATGCGGGGGGGAACACTGAAGCTTTCTTT. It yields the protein CSARDAGGNTEAFF.

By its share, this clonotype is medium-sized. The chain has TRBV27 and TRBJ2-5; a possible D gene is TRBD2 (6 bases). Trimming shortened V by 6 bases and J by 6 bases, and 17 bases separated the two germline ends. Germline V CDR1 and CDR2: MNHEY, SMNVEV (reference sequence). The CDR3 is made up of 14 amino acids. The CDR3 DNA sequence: TGTGCCAGCAGCCCGGACTACCGTACGAAGACCCAGTACTTC. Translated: CASSPDYRTKTQYF.

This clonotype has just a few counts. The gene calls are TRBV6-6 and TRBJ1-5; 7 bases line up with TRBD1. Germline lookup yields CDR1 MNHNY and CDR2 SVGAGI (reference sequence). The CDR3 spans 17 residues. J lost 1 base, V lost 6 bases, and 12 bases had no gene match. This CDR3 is CASRRNRQGVSNQPQHF. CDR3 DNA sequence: TGTGCCAGCAGACGCAATCGACAGGGAGTGAGCAATCAGCCCCAGCATTTT.

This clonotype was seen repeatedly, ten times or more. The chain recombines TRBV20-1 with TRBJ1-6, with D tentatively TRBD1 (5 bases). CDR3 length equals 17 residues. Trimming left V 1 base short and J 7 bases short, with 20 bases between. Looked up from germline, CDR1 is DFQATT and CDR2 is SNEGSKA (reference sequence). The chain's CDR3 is CSARVITGAPMNSPLHF. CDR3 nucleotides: TGCAGTGCTAGAGTTATAACAGGCGCCCCGATGAATTCACCCCTCCACTTT.

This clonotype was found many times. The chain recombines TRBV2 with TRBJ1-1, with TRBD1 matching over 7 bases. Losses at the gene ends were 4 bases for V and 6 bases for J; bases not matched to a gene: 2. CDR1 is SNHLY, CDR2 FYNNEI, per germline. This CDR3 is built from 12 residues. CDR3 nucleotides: TGTGCCAGCAGTGGTCAGGGGGCTGAAGCTTTCTTT. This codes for CASSGQGAEAFF.

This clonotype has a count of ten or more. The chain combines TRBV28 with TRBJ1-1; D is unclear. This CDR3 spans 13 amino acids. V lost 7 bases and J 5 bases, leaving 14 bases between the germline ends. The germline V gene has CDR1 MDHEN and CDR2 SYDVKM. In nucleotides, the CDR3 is TGTGCCAGCATACGCACAGACGGTACTGAAGCTTTCTTT. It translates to CASIRTDGTEAFF.

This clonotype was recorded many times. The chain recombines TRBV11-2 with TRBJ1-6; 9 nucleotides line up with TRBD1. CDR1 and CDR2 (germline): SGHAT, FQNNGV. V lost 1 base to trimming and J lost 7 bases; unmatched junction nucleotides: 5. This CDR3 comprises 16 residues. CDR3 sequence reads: CASSLVGTGMNSPLHF. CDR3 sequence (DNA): TGTGCCAGCAGCTTAGTGGGGACAGGGATGAATTCACCCCTCCACTTT.

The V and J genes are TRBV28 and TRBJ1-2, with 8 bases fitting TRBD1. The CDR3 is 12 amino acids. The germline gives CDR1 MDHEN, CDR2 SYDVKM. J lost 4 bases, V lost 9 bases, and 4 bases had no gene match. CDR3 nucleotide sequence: TGTGCCAGTACAGACAGGGGCTATGGCTACACCTTC. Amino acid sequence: CASTDRGYGYTF.

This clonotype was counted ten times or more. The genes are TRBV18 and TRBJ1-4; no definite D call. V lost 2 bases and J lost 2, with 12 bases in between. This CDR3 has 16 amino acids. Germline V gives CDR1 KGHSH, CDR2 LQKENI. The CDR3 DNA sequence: TGTGCCAGCTCACCAGGAGGAGGGCGGACTAATGAAAAACTGTTTTTT. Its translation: CASSPGGGRTNEKLFF. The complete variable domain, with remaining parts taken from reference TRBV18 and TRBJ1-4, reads NAGVMQNPRHLVRRRGQEARLRCSPMKGHSHVYWYRQLPEEGLKFMVYLQKENIIDESGMPKERFSAEFPKEGPSILRIQQVVRGDSAAYFCASSPGGGRTNEKLFFGSGTQLSVL.

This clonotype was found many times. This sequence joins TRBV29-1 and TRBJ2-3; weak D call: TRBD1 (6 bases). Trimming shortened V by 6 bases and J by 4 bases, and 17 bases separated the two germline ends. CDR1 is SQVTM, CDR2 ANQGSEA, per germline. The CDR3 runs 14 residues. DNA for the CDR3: TGCAGCGTCGTTAAAGGGGGAAACGCAGATACGCAGTATTTT. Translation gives CSVVKGGNADTQYF.

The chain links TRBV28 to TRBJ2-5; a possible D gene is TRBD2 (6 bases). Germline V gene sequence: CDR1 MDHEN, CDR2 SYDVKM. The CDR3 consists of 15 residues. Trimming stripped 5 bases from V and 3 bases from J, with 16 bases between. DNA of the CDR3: TGTGCCAGCAGTGCACGGAGGGGCGAGGAAGAGACCCAGTACTTC. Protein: CASSARRGEEETQYF.

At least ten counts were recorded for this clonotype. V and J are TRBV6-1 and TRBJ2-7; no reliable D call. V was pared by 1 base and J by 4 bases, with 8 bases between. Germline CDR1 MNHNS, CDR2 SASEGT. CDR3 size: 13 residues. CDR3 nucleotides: TGTGCCAGCAGTGAAGAATCAGGATACGAGCAGTACTTC. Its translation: CASSEESGYEQYF.

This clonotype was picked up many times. The CDR3 bases are TGTGCCAGCAGTCTCCGCTCTGGAAACACCATATATTTT. This gives the protein CASSLRSGNTIYF. The rearrangement links TRBV12-3 or TRBV12-4 to TRBJ1-3; D not resolved. Trimming took off 5 bases at V and 0 bases at J, with 5 bases between the two ends. This CDR3 has 13 residues.

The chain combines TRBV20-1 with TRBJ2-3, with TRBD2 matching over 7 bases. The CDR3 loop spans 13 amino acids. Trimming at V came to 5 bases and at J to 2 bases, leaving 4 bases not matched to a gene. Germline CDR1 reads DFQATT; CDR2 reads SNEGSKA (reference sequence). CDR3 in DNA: TGCAGTGCTGATAGCGGGTCCACAGATACGCAGTATTTT. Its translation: CSADSGSTDTQYF.

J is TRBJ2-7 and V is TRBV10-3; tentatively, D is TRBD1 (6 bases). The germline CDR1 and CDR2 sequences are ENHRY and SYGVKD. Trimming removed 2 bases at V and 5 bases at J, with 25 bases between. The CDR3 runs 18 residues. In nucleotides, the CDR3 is TGTGCCATCAGTGAGACCCGGGCGGACAGTAATTCCGTCCACGAGCAGTACTTC. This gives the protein CAISETRADSNSVHEQYF.

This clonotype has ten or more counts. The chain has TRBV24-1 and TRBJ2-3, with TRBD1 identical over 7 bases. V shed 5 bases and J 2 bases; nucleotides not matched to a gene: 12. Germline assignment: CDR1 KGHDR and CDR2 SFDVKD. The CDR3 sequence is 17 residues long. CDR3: CATSGKPGQKFTDTQYF. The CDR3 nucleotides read TGTGCCACCAGTGGCAAACCGGGACAGAAATTCACAGATACGCAGTATTTT.

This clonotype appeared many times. This CDR3 is CASSPGQLQDYGYTF. CDR3 in DNA: TGCGCCAGCAGCCCCGGACAGCTCCAGGACTATGGCTACACCTTC. The chain couples TRBV5-1 to TRBJ1-2; a weak D match, TRBD1 (6 bases). In germline, CDR1 is SGHRS, CDR2 YFSETQ. V lost 4 bases and J 3 bases, leaving 16 bases between the germline ends. The CDR3 length is 15 residues.

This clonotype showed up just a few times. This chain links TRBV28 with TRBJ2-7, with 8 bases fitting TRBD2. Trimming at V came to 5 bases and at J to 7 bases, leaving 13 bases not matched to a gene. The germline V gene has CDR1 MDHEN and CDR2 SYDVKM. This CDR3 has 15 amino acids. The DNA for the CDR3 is TGTGCCAGCAGTCCCTTTGGGCGGTTAGCGGGAGAGCAGTACTTC. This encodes CASSPFGRLAGEQYF.

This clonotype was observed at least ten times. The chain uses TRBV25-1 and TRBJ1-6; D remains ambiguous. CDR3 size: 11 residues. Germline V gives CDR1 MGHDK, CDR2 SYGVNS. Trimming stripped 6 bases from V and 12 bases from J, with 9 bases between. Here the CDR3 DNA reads TGTGCCAGCAGAAACGTCGGACCCCTCCACTTT. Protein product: CASRNVGPLHF.

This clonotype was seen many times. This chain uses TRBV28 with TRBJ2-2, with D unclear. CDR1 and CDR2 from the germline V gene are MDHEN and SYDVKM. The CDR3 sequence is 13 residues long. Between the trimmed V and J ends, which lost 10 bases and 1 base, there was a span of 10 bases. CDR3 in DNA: TGTGCCATCGAGAACAGGAACACCGGGGAGCTGTTTTTT. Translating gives CAIENRNTGELFF.

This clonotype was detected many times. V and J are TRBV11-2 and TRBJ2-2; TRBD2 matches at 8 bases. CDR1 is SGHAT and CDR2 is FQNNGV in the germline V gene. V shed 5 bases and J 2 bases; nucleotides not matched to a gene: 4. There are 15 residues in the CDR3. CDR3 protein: CASSSLAGNTGELFF. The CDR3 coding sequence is TGTGCCAGCAGCAGCCTAGCGGGCAACACCGGGGAGCTGTTTTTT.

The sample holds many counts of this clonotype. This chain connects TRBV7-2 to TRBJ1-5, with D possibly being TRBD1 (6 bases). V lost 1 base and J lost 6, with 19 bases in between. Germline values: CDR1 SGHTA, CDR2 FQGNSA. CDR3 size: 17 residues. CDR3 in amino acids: CASSLELGGGPGQPQHF. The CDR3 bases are TGTGCCAGCAGCTTAGAGCTGGGAGGGGGGCCAGGTCAGCCCCAGCATTTT. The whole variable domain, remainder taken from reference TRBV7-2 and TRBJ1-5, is GAGVSQSPSNKVTEKGKDVELRCDPISGHTALYWYRQSLGQGLEFLIYFQGNSAPDKSGLPSDRFSAERTGGSVSTLTIQRTQQEDSAVYLCASSLELGGGPGQPQHFGDGTRLSIL.